A few counts support the clone carrying this TCR beta chain. The antigen is not known. Trimming removed 8 bases from V and 5 bases from J, with 16 bases in between. CDR3 length: 14 amino acids. The germline V gene encodes CDR1 SNHLY and CDR2 FYNNEI. These data belong to a study of CD8 T cells in ankylosing spondylitis. Findings and limits, study-wide: Those disease-linked clones were CD8+; they were also relatively rare in peripheral blood. Within ankylosing spondylitis blood, a TCR beta motif made up of several highly homologous variants appeared to be characteristic.

With molecular barcodes, quantitative 5'-RACE was used to make the TCR beta libraries. Each CDR3 protein gets one entry after TCRdb re-called the 5' RACE reads with MiXCR. The sample consists of hundreds of thousands of distinct CDR3 sequences, around 20% of them appearing once. The sequenced sample was blood, either unsorted or a sorted T cell fraction (not recorded which). The V gene is TRBV2, the J gene TRBJ1-5; D is perhaps TRBD1 (6 bases). The source of this sequence is a male donor with ankylosing spondylitis or in good health (not recorded which). The CDR3, as DNA: TGTGCCAGCGGTGGATACAGGGACCATCAGCCCCAGCATTTT. Translating gives CASGGYRDHQPQHF.